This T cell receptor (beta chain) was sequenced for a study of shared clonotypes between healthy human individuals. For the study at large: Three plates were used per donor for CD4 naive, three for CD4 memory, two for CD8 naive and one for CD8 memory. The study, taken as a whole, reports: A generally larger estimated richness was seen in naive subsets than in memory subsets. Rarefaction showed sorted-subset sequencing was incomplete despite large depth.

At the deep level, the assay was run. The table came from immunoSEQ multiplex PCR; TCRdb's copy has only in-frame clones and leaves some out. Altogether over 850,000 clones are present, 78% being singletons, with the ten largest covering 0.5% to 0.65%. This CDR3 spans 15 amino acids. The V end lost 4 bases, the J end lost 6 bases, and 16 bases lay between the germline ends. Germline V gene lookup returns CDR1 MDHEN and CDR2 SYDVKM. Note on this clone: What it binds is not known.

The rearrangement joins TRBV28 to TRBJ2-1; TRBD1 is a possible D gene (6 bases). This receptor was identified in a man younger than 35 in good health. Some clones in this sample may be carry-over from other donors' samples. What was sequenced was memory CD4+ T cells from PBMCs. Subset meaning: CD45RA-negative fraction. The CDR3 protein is CASSSRDIRINEQFF. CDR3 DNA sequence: TGTGCCAGCAGTTCCAGGGACATCCGGATCAATGAGCAGTTCTTC.